Sequencing of this TCR beta chain was carried out in a study of shared clonotypes between healthy human individuals. Across the whole study: Donors were a couple of women and a few men aged 18 to 49. Used for every donor were three CD4 naive, three CD4 memory, two CD8 naive and one CD8 memory plate. Findings and limits, study-wide: Naive CD4 clonotypes were shared across several donors at roughly 5%. An anticipated effect of sequencing depth on clonotype sharing among donors was recognized.

CD45RO-negative cells were positively selected for CCR7, leaving out terminally differentiated effector memory CD45RA+ cells. The table came from immunoSEQ multiplex PCR; TCRdb's copy has only in-frame clones and leaves some out. Among under 2,000,000 clones listed, about 95% were seen once. A word on this clone: The antigen remains undetermined.

V dropped 1 base and J dropped 4 bases, with 22 bases sitting between them. The CDR3 has 19 residues. Germline V gene data show CDR1 as SNHLY and CDR2 as FYNNEI. The sample consisted of naive CD8+ T cells sorted from blood. This TCR was sampled from a man aged 18-30 years in good health. The V call is TRBV2, the J call TRBJ1-4, with D tentatively TRBD1 (6 bases). Written as DNA, the CDR3 is TGTGCCAGCAGTGAAGAGCCAGGCGCAGGGGAAGTCCTTAATGAAAAACTGTTTTTT. It yields the protein CASSEEPGAGEVLNEKLFF.